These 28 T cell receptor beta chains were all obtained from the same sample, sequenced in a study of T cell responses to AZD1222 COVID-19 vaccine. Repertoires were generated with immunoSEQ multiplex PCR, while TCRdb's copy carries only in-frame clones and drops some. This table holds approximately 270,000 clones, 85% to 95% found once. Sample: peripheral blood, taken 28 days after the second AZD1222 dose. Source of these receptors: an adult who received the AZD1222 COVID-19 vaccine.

The CDR3 DNA reads as TGTGCCAGCAGCTTAGGCCGGGGCCCAGGCTATGGCTACACCTTC. It translates to CASSLGRGPGYGYTF. The chain links TRBV7-9 to TRBJ1-2, with a possible D match to TRBD1 (5 bases). CDR1 is SEHNR and CDR2 is FQNEAQ in the germline V gene (reference sequence). The CDR3 contains 15 residues. The V gene lost 1 base and the J gene lost 4 bases, with 13 bases spanning the gap.

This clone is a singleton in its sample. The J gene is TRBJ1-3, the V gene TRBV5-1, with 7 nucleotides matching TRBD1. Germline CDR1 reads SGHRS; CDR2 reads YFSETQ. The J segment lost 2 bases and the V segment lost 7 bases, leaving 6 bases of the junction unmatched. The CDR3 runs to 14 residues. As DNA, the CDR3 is TGCGCCAGCCGCCCCCAGGGGGCTGGAAACACCATATATTTT. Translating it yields CASRPQGAGNTIYF.

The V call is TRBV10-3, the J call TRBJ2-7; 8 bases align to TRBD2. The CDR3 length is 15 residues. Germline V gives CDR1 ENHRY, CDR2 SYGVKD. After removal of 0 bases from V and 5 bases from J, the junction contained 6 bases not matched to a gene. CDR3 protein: CAISESPGGANEQYF. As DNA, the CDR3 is TGTGCCATCAGTGAGTCCCCGGGAGGGGCCAACGAGCAGTACTTC.

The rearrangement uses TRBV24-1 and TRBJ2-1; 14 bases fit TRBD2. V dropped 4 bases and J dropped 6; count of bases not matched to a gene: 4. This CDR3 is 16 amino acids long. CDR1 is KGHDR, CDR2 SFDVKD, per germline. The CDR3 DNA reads TGTGCCACCAGTGAGGGGACTAGCGGGAGTGGCAATGAGCAGTTCTTC. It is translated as CATSEGTSGSGNEQFF.

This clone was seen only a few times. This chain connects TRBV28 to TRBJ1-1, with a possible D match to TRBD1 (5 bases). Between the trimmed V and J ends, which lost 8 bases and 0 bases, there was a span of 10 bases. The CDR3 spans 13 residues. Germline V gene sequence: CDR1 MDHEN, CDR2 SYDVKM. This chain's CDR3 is CASQTVMNTEAFF. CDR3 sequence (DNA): TGTGCCAGCCAGACAGTCATGAACACTGAAGCTTTCTTT.

The CDR3 coding sequence is TGTGCCAGTAGATACAGGGGGTACGGTGTCGACGAGCAGTACTTC. It yields the protein CASRYRGYGVDEQYF. The V gene is TRBV19, the J gene TRBJ2-7; 8 bases fit TRBD1. CDR1 is LNHDA and CDR2 is SQIVND in the germline V gene (reference sequence). The CDR3 is 15 residues long. With V trimmed by 6 bases and J by 5 bases, 12 bases remained unmatched. Full variable domain (missing parts from reference TRBV19 and TRBJ2-7): DGGITQSPKYLFRKEGQNVTLSCEQNLNHDAMYWYRQDPGQGLRLIYYSQIVNDFQKGDIAEGYSVSREKKESFPLTVTSAQKNPTAFYLCASRYRGYGVDEQYFGPGTRLTVT.

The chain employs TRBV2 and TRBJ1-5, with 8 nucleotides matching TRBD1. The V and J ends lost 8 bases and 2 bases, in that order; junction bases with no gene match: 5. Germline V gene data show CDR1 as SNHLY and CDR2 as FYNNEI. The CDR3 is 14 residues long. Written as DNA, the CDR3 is TGTGCCAGCCTGGACAGGGCCGGCAATCAGCCCCAGCATTTT. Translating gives CASLDRAGNQPQHF.

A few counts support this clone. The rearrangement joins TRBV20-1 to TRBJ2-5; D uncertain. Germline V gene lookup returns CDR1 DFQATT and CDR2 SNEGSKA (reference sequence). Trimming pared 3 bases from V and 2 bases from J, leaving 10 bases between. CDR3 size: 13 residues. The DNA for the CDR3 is TGCAGTGCTAGTTTAGCAGAACAAGAGACCCAGTACTTC. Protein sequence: CSASLAEQETQYF.

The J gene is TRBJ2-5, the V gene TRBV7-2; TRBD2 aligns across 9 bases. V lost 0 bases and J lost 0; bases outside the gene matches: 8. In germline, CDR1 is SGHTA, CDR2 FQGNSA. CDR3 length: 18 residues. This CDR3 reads CASSLALEAGGYQETQYF. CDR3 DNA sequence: TGTGCCAGCAGCTTAGCCCTCGAGGCGGGGGGGTACCAAGAGACCCAGTACTTC. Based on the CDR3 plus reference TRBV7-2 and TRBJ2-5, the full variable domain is GAGVSQSPSNKVTEKGKDVELRCDPISGHTALYWYRQSLGQGLEFLIYFQGNSAPDKSGLPSDRFSAERTGGSVSTLTIQRTQQEDSAVYLCASSLALEAGGYQETQYFGPGTRLLVL.

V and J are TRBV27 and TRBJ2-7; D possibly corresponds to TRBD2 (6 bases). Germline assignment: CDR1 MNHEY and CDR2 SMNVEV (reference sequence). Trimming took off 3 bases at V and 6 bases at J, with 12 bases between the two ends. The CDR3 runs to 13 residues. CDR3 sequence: CASSLGGASEQYF. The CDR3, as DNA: TGTGCCAGCAGTTTGGGGGGAGCTAGCGAGCAGTACTTC.

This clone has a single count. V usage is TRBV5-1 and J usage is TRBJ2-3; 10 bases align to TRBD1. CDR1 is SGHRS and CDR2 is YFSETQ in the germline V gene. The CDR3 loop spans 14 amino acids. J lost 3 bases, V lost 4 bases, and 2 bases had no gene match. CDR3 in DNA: TGCGCCAGCAGCCAGGGACAGGGGACAGATACGCAGTATTTT. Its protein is CASSQGQGTDTQYF.

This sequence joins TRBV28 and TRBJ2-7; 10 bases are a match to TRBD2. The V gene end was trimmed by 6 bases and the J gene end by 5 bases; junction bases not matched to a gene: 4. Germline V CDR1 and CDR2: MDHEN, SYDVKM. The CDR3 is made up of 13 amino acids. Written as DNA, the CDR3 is TGTGCCAGCAGAAGCGGGGGGGCCAACGAGCAGTACTTC. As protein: CASRSGGANEQYF.

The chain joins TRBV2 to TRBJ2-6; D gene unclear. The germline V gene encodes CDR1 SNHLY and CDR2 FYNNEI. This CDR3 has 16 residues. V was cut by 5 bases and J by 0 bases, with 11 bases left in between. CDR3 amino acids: CASSSSHTSGANVLTF. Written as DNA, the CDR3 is TGTGCCAGCAGTTCTAGTCATACCTCTGGGGCCAACGTCCTGACTTTC.

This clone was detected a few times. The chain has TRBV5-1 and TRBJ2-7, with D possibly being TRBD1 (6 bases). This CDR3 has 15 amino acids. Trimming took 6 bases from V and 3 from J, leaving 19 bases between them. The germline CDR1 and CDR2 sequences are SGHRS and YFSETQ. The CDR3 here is CASKSPGHGDYEQYF. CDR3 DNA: TGCGCCAGCAAATCACCGGGACATGGGGACTACGAGCAGTACTTC.

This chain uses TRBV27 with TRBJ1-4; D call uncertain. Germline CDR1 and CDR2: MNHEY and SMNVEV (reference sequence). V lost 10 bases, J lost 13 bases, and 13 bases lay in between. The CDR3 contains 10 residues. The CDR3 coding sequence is TGTGCCATCGCTCCCAGCCTACTGTTTTTT. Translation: CAIAPSLLFF.

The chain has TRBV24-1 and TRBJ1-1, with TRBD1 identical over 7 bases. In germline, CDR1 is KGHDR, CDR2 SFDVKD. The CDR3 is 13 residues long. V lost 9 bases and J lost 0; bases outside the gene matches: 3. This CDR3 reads CATADRMNTEAFF. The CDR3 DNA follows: TGTGCCACCGCGGACAGGATGAACACTGAAGCTTTCTTT.

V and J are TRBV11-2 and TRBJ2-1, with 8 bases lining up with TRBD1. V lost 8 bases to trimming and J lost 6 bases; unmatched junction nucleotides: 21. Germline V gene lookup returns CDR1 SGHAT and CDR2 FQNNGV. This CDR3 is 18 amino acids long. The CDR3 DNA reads TGTGCCAGCCGCCGCGCAGGGGGCGCTTTCGGTCGACCCAATGAGCAGTTCTTC. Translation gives CASRRAGGAFGRPNEQFF.

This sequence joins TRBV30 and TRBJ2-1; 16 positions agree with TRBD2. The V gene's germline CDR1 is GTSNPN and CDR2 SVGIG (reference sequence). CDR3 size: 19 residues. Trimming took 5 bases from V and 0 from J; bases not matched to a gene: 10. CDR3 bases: TGTGCCTGGGCAAAGGGGACTAGCGGGAGGGGGAACTCCTACAATGAGCAGTTCTTC. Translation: CAWAKGTSGRGNSYNEQFF.

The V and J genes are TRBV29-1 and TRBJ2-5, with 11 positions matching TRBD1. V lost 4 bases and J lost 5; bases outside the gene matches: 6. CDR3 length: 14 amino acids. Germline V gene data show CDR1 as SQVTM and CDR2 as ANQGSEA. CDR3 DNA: TGCAGCGTTGCCCCCGGGACAGGGGGGGAGACCCAGTACTTC. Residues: CSVAPGTGGETQYF.

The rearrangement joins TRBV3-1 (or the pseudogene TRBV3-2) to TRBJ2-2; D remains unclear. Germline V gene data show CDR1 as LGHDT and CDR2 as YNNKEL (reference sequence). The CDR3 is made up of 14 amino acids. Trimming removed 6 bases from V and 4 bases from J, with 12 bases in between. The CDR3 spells CASRILSSTGELFF. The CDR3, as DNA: TGTGCCAGCAGAATCCTATCCTCCACCGGGGAGCTGTTTTTT.

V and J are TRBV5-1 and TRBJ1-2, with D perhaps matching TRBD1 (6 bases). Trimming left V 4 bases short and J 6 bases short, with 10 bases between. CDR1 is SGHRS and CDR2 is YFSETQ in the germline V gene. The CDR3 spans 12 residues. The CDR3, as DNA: TGCGCCAGCAGCGGGGGCTTTGATGGCTACACCTTC. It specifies CASSGGFDGYTF.

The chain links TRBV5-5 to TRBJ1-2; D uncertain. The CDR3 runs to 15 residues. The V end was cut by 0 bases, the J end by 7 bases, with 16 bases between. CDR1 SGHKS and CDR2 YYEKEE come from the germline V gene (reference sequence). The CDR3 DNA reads TGTGCCAGCAGCTTGGGGGTTCTCGCCACTGTTGGCTACACCTTC. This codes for CASSLGVLATVGYTF.

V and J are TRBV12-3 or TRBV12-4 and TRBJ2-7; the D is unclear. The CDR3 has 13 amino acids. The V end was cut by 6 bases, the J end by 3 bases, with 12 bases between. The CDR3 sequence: CASSLRADYEQYF. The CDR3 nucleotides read TGTGCCAGCAGCCTCCGGGCCGACTACGAGCAGTACTTC.

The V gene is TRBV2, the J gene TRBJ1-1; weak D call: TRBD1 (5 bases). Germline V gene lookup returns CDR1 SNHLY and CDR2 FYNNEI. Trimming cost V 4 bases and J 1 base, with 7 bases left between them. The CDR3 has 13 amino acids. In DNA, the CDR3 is TGTGCCAGCAGTGGGGGCCGGAACACTGAAGCTTTCTTT. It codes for CASSGGRNTEAFF.

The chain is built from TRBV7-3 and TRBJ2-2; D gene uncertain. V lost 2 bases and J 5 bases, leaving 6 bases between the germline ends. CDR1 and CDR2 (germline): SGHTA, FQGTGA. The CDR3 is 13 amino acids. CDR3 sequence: CASSLAGTGELFF. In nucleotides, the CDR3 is TGTGCCAGCAGCTTAGCTGGGACCGGGGAGCTGTTTTTT.

The CDR3 reads CASSYREAGDSPLHF. In nucleotides, the CDR3 is TGCGCCAGCAGCTACCGGGAGGCAGGGGATTCACCCCTCCACTTT. The chain employs TRBV5-1 and TRBJ1-6, with TRBD1 as a possible D gene (6 bases). The CDR3 contains 15 residues. Germline-derived CDR1 and CDR2 are SGHRS and YFSETQ. Between the trimmed V and J ends, which lost 3 bases and 8 bases, there was a span of 15 bases.

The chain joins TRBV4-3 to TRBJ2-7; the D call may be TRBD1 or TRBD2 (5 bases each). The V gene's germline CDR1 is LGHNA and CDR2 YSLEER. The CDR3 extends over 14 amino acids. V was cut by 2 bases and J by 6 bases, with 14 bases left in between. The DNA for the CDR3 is TGCGCCAGCAGCCAATGGGACGATCGGGGCGAGCAGTACTTC. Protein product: CASSQWDDRGEQYF.

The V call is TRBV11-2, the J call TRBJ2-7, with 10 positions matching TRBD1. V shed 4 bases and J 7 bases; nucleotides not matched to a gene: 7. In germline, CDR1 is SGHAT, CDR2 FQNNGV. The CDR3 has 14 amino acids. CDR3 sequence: CASSYGTGDYEQYF. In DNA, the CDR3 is TGTGCCAGCAGCTACGGGACAGGGGACTATGAGCAGTACTTC.